This entry concerns a single TCR beta chain. The antigen remains undetermined. This sample is part of a study of blood T cells in healthy people across ages. Overall study context: Per two T cells, template switching captured roughly one barcoded beta molecule. Findings and caveats of the study: Not knowing donor CMV status may have confounded expanded clonotype changes.

Sample-barcoded 5' priming and a J-beta primer mix drove a second PCR of about 6 to 12 cycles. TCRdb processed the 5' RACE reads anew with MiXCR; each CDR3 protein has one entry. Of some 710,000 distinct CDR3 sequences listed, 35% to 60% are singletons. This CDR3 has 16 amino acids. Between the trimmed V and J ends, which lost 3 bases and 5 bases, there was a span of 17 bases. This clonotype was sampled from an older man in good health. The chain links TRBV12-3 or TRBV12-4 to TRBJ1-5; D possibly corresponds to TRBD1 (5 bases). Sequencing used blood. The CDR3 region is CASSLSTSRGHQPQHF. CDR3 nucleotides: TGTGCCAGCAGTTTGTCGACCTCAAGGGGCCATCAGCCCCAGCATTTT.